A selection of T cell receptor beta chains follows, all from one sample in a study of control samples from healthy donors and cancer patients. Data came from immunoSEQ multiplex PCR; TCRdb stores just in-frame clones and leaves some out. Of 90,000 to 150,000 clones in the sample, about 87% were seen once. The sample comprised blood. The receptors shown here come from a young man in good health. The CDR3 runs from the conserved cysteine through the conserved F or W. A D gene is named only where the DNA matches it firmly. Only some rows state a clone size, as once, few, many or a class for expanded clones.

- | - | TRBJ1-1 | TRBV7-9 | TGTGCCAGCAGCTTAGCGAGCAGAGACACTGAAGCTTTCTTT | CASSLASRDTEAFF
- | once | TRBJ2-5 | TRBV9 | TGTGCCAGCAGCGTACAGGGATTAGGAGAGACCCAGTACTTC | CASSVQGLGETQYF
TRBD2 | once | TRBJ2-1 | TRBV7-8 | TGTGCCAGCAGCTTCCAAAGCGGGGGTTACAATGAGCAGTTCTTC | CASSFQSGGYNEQFF
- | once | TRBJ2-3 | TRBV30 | TGTGCCTGGAGTGCCCACTGGGAGACAGATACGCAGTATTTT | CAWSAHWETDTQYF
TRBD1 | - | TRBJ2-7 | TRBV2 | TGTGCCAGCTCGACAGGGATCGGTAACGAGCAGTACTTC | CASSTGIGNEQYF
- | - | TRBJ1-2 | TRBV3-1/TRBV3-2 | TGTGCCAGCAGCCAAGCGGACAGTAGGTATGGCTACACCTTC | CASSQADSRYGYTF
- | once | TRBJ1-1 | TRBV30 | TGTGCCTGGGACCTGGGCCTCGACGGTGAAGCTTTCTTT | CAWDLGLDGEAFF
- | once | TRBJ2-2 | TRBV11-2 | TGTGCCAGCAGCTTAGAGAGGGGGGAGCTGTTTTTT | CASSLERGELFF
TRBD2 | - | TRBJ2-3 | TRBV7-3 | TGTGCCAGCAGCTTACTAGCGGGGGAGGCAGATACGCAGTATTTT | CASSLLAGEADTQYF
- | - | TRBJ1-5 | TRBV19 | TGTGCCAGTACCCGGACGGGGGTCTTGGGGCGCAATCAGCCCCAGCATTTT | CASTRTGVLGRNQPQHF
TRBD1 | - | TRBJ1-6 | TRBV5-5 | TGTGCCAGCAGCACTCTCCCCGGACAGGGCGGGTCACCCCTCCACTTT | CASSTLPGQGGSPLHF
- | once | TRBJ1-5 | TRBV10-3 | TGTGCCATCAGTGTTGGCCGGGGAGGAGGGAATCAGCCCCAGCATTTT | CAISVGRGGGNQPQHF
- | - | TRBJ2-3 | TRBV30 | TGTGCCTGGAGTGTAGGGTCTTCGGGAGATACGCAGTATTTT | CAWSVGSSGDTQYF
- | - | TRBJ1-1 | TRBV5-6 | TGTGCCAGCAGCTACGGGAGGAGGTCCTGGGACACTGAAGCTTTCTTT | CASSYGRRSWDTEAFF
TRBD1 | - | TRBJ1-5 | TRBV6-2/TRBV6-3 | TGTGCCAGCAGCTCGAATACAGGGGTAGGAAATCAGCCCCAGCATTTT | CASSSNTGVGNQPQHF
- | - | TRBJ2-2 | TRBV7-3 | TGTGCCAGTTCCTCACCCGGAGCCGGGGAGCTGTTTTTT | CASSSPGAGELFF
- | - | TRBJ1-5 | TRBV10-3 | TGTGCCATCAGTGTCCAGGGGACTCAGCCCCAGCATTTT | CAISVQGTQPQHF
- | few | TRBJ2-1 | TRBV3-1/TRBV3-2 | TGTGCCAGCAGCTACTCCAGCTCCTACAATGAGCAGTTCTTC | CASSYSSSYNEQFF
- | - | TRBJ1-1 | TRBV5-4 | TGTGCCAGCAGCTTGGTGGGCACTGAAGCTTTCTTT | CASSLVGTEAFF
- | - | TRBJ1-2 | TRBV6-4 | TGTGCCAGCAGCGAGGGGGGAGCTAACTATGGCTACACCTTC | CASSEGGANYGYTF
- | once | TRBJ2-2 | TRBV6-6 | TGTGCCAGCGGGACCTCAGACACCGGGGAGCTGTTTTTT | CASGTSDTGELFF
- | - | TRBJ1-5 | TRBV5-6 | TGTGCCAGCAGCTTGTCGGTAGGGAATAGCAATCAGCCCCAGCATTTT | CASSLSVGNSNQPQHF
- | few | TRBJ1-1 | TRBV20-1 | TGCAGTGCCCCAGGACAGACAGAAGCTTTCTTT | CSAPGQTEAFF
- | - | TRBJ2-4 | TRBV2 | TGTGCCAGCGCGGGCCAGGGGAGAAACATTCAGTACTTC | CASAGQGRNIQYF
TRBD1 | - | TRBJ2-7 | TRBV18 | TGTGCCAGCGATGTAAACCGGGACAGGGTCTACGAGCAGTACTTC | CASDVNRDRVYEQYF
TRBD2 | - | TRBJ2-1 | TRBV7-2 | TGTGCCAGCAGCTTAGTACTAGCGGGGGGCCGCTCCTACAATGAGCAGTTCTTC | CASSLVLAGGRSYNEQFF
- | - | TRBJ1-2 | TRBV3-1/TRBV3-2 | TGTGCCAGCAGCCAAGGCTTAACGGACCGAATCTATGGCTACACCTTC | CASSQGLTDRIYGYTF
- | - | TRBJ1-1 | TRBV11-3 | TGTGCCAGCAGCTTTTCTCCGGGACAACAGAACACTGAAGCTTTCTTT | CASSFSPGQQNTEAFF
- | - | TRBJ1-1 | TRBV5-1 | TGCGCCAGCAGCCAAAGGGGGGGAAACACTGAAGCTTTCTTT | CASSQRGGNTEAFF
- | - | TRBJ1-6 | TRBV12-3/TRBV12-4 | TGTGCCAGCAGTTTAAATAATTCACCCCTCCACTTT | CASSLNNSPLHF
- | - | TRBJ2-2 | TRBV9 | TGTGCCAGCAGCGTAGATCGCACCGGGGAGCTGTTTTTT | CASSVDRTGELFF
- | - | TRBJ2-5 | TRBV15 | TGTGCCACCAGCAGAGATAGAAGGGGCGGGGAGACCCAGTACTTC | CATSRDRRGGETQYF
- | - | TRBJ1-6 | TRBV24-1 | TGTGCCACCAGTGATGATGGGAATTCACCCCTCCACTTT | CATSDDGNSPLHF
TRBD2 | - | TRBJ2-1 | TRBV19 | TGTGCCAGTGCTTTTAGCGGGAGGCTTGGTGGGAATGAGCAGTTCTTC | CASAFSGRLGGNEQFF
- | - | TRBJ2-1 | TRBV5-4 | TGTGCCAGCAGCCCTCAGGACAGCGATGAGCAGTTCTTC | CASSPQDSDEQFF
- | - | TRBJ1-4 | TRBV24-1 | TGTGCCACCAGTGATGGGGGCCCTGAAAAACTGTTTTTT | CATSDGGPEKLFF
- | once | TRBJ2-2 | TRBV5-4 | TGTGCCAGCAGTAAACAGAACACCGGGGAGCTGTTTTTT | CASSKQNTGELFF
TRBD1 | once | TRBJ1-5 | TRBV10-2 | TGCGCCATACCCTACAGGGGGGAACAGCCCCAGCATTTT | CAIPYRGEQPQHF
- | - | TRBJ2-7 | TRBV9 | TGTGCCAGCAGCGTTGGGACCTTCGGGGAGTACTTC | CASSVGTFGEYF
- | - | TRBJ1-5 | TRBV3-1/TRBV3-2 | TGTGCCAGCAGCCAAGCAGGGGCAGGTCAGCCCCAGCATTTT | CASSQAGAGQPQHF
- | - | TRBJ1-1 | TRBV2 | TGTGCCAGCAGGGTGGCAGGGACTTTAGGAGCTTTCTTT | CASRVAGTLGAFF
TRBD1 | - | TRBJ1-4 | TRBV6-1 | TGTGCCAGCAGTGAACAGGTTGGGGACAGTGAAAAACTGTTTTTT | CASSEQVGDSEKLFF
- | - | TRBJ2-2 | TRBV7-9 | TGTGCCCCCGAGGCAGCGAACACCGGGGAGCTGTTTTTT | CAPEAANTGELFF
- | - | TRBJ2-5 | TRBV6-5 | TGTGCCAGCAGTTACTCGGTCACCCCGGATAAGACCCAGTACTTC | CASSYSVTPDKTQYF
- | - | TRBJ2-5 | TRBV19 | TGTGCCAGTAGTATATCAGGAGGCCCCCCTGAGACCCAGTACTTC | CASSISGGPPETQYF
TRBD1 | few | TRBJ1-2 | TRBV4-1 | TGCGCCAGCTGCCATGGGAGGGGGGGACAGGGTGAAGGCTACACCTTC | CASCHGRGGQGEGYTF
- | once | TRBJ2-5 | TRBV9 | TGTGCCAGCAGCGTCGGCCTAGCGCCTCCCCAAGAGACCCAGTACTTC | CASSVGLAPPQETQYF
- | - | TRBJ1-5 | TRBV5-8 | TGTGCCAGCAGCCTGGACGGACCCAATCAGCCCCAGCATTTT | CASSLDGPNQPQHF
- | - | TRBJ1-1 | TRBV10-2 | TGCGCCAGCAGTGACGGGCAGCTCACTGAAGCTTTCTTT | CASSDGQLTEAFF
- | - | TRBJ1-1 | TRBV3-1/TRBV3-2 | TGTGCCAGCAGCCAAGGACCCGACGGCGCTGAAGCTTTCTTT | CASSQGPDGAEAFF
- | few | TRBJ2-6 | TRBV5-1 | TGCGCCAGCAGCTTGACAGGGAGTATTGGGGCCAACGTCCTGACTTTC | CASSLTGSIGANVLTF
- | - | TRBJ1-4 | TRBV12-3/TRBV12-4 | TGTGCCAGCAGTTTTGGCCATAATGAAAAACTGTTTTTT | CASSFGHNEKLFF
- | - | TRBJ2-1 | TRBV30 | TGTGCCTGGAGTGGGCGGTACAATGAGCAGTTCTTC | CAWSGRYNEQFF
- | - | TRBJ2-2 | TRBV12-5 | TGTGCTAGTAAAGGTATAGGGACCAACACCGGGGAGCTGTTTTTT | CASKGIGTNTGELFF
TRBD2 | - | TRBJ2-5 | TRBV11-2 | TGTGCCAGCAGCTTAGCCTGGGGTAGCGGGCAAGAGACCCAGTACTTC | CASSLAWGSGQETQYF
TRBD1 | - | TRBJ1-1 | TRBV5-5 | TGTGCCAGCAGTACCGGGACAGGGTTTTTGAACACTGAAGCTTTCTTT | CASSTGTGFLNTEAFF
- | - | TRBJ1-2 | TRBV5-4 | TGTGCCAGCAGCTTGCTGGGTAGACGGATTAATTTCTACACCTTC | CASSLLGRRINFYTF